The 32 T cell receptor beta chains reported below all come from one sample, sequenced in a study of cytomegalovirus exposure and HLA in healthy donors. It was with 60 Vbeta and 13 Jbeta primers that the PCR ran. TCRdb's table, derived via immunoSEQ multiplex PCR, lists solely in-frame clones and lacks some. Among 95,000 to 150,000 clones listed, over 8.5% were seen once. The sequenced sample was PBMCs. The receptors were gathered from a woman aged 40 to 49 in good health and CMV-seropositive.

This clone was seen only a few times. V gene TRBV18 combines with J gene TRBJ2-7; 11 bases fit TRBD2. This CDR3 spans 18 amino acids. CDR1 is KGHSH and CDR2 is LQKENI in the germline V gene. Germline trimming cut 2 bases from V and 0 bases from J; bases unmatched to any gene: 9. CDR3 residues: CASSPGTSGGPNSYEQYF. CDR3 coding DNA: TGTGCCAGCTCACCAGGAACTAGCGGGGGCCCAAACTCCTACGAGCAGTACTTC.

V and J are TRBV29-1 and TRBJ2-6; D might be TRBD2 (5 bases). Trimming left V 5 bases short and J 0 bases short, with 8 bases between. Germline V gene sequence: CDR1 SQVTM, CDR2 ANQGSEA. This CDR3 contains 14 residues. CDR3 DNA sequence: TGCAGCGTTCCTGAGGGCTCTGGGGCCAACGTCCTGACTTTC. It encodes CSVPEGSGANVLTF.

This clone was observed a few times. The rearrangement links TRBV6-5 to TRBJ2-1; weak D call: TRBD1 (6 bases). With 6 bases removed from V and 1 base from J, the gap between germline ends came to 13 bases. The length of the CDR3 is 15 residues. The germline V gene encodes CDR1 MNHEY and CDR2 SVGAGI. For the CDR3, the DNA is TGTGCCAGCAGACCCAGGGGCAATTCCTACAATGAGCAGTTCTTC. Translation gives CASRPRGNSYNEQFF.

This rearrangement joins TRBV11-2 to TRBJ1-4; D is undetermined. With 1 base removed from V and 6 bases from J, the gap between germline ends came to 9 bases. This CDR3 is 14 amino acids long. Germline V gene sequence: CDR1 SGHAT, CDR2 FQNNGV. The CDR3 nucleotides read TGTGCCAGCAGCTTAGTGAGAGGAGATGAAAAACTGTTTTTT. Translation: CASSLVRGDEKLFF.

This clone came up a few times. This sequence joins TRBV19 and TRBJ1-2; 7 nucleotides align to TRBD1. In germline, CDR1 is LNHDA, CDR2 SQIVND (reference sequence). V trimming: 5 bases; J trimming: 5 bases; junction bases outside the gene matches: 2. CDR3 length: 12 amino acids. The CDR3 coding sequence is TGTGCCAGTAGTCCGGGACAGTATGGCTACACCTTC. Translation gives CASSPGQYGYTF.

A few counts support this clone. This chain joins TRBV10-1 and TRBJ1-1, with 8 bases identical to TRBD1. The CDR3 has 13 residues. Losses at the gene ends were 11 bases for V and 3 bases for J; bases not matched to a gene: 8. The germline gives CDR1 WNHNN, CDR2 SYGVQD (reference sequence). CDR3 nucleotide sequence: TGCGCCTCACGGACAGGGCGAGACACTGAAGCTTTCTTT. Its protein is CASRTGRDTEAFF.

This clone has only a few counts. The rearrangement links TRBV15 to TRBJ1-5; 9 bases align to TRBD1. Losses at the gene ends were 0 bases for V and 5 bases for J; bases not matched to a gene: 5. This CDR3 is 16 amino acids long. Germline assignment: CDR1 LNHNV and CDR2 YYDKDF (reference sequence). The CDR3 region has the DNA TGTGCCACCAGCAGAGATAGGTGGACAGGGGATCAGCCCCAGCATTTT. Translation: CATSRDRWTGDQPQHF.

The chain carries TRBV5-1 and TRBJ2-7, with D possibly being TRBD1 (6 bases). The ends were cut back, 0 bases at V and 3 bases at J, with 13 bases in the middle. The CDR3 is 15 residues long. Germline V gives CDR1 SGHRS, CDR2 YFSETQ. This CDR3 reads CASSLVSTGVYEQYF. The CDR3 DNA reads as TGCGCCAGCAGCTTGGTCTCGACAGGAGTCTACGAGCAGTACTTC.

The CDR3 DNA reads TGTGCCAGCAGTCCGGACAGGGGGCGGGAAAGCACTGAAGCTTTCTTT. Encoded protein: CASSPDRGRESTEAFF. V gene TRBV28 combines with J gene TRBJ1-1; 11 bases map to TRBD1. Trimming took 5 bases from V and 4 from J; bases not matched to a gene: 9. From germline, CDR1 is MDHEN and CDR2 SYDVKM. The CDR3 consists of 16 residues.

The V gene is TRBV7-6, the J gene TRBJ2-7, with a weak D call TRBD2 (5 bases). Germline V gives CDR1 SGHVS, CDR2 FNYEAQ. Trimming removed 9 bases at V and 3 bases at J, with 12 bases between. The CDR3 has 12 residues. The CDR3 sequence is CASSSIGYEQYF. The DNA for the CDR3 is TGTGCCAGTTCTAGCATCGGCTACGAGCAGTACTTC.

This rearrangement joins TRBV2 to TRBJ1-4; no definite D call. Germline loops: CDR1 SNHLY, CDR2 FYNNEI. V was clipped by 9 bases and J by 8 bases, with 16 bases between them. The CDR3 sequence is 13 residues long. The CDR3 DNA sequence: TGTGCCAGTTCCCCGGACTTCGGAGAAAAACTGTTTTTT. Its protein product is CASSPDFGEKLFF.

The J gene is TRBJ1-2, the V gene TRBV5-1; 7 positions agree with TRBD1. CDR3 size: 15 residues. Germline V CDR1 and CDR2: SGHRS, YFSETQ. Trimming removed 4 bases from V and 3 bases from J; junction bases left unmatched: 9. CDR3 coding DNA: TGCGCCAGCAGCGCGAGACAGGGATGGGACTATGGCTACACCTTC. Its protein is CASSARQGWDYGYTF.

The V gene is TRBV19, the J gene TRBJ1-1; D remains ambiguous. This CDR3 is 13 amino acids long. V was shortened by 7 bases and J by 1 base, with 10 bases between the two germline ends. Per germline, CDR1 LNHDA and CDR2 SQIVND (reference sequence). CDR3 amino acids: CASTFTWNTEAFF. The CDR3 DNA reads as TGTGCCAGTACCTTTACTTGGAACACTGAAGCTTTCTTT.

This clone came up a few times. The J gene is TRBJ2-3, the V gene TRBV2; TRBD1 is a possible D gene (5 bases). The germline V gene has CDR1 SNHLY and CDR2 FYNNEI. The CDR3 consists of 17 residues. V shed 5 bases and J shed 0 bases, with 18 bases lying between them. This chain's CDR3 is CASSPRLTDASTDTQYF. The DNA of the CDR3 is TGTGCCAGCAGTCCGCGCCTGACAGATGCTAGCACAGATACGCAGTATTTT.

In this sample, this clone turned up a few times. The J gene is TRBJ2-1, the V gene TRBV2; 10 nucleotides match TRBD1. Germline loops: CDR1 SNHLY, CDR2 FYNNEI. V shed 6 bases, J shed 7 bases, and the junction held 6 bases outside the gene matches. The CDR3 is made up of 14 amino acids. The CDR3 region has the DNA TGTGCCAGCAGGCGACAGGGGGCGGCGAATGAGCAGTTCTTC. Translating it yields CASRRQGAANEQFF.

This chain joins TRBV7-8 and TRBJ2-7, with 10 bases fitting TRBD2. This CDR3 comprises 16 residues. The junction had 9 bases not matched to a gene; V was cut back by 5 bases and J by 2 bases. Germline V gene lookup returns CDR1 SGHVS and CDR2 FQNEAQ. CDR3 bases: TGTGCCAGCAGCCAAAGTTCCGGGACTAGCGCCTACGAGCAGTACTTC. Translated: CASSQSSGTSAYEQYF.

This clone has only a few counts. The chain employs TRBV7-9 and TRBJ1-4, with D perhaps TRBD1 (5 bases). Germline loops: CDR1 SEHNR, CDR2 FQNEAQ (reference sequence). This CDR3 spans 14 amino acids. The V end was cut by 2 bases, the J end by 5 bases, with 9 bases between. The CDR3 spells CASSLQRDNEKLFF. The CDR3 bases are TGTGCCAGCAGCTTACAGCGGGACAATGAAAAACTGTTTTTT.

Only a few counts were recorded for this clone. CDR3 nucleotides: TGTGCCAGCACGGTAGGGGGCAGCTACGAGCAGTACTTC. Amino acids: CASTVGGSYEQYF. The chain uses TRBV28 and TRBJ2-7, with 7 nucleotides matching TRBD1. V trimming: 7 bases; J trimming: 3 bases; junction bases outside the gene matches: 6. CDR1 MDHEN and CDR2 SYDVKM come from the germline V gene. The CDR3 is made up of 13 amino acids.

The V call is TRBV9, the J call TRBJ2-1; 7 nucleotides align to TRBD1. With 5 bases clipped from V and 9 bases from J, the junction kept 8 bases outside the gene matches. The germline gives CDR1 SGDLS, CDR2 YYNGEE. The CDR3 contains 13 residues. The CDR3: CASSMTGWSEQFF. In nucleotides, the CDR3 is TGTGCCAGCAGTATGACAGGGTGGAGTGAGCAGTTCTTC. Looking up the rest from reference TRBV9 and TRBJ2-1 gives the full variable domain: DSGVTQTPKHLITATGQRVTLRCSPRSGDLSVYWYQQSLDQGLQFLIQYYNGEERAKGNILERFSAQQFPDLHSELNLSSLELGDSALYFCASSMTGWSEQFFGPGTRLTVL.

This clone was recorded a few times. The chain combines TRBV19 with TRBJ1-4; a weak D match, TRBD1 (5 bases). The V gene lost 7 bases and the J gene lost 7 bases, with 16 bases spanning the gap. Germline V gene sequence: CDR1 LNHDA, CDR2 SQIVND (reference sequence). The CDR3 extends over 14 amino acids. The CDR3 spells CASKEGPGSEKLFF. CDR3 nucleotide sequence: TGTGCCAGTAAGGAGGGACCGGGCAGTGAAAAACTGTTTTTT.

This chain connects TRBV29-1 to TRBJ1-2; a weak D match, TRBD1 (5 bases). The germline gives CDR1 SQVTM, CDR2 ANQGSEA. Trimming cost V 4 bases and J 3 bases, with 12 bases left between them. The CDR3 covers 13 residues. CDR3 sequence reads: CSVVAGPDYGYTF. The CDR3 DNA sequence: TGCAGCGTTGTGGCAGGGCCTGACTATGGCTACACCTTC. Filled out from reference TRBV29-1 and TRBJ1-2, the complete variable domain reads SAVISQKPSRDICQRGTSLTIQCQVDSQVTMMFWYRQQPGQSLTLIATANQGSEATYESGFVIDKFPISRPNLTFSTLTVSNMSPEDSSIYLCSVVAGPDYGYTFGSGTRLTVV.

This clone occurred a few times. The CDR3 loop reads CASGFERGLLEDEQFF. CDR3 sequence (DNA): TGTGCCAGCGGGTTTGAGCGGGGGCTACTCGAGGATGAGCAGTTCTTC. V and J are TRBV7-9 and TRBJ2-1; 8 bases align to TRBD2. The ends lost 8 bases at V and 8 bases at J; junction bases unmatched: 17. The V gene's germline CDR1 is SEHNR and CDR2 FQNEAQ (reference sequence). The CDR3 spans 16 residues.

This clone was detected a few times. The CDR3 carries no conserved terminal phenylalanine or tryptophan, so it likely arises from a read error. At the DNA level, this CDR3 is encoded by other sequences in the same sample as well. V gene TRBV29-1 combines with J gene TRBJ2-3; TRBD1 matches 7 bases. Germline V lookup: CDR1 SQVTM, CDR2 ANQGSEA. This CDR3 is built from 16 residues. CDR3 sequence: CRVVKGERGLSDTQYV. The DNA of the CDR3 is TGCAGAGTCGTGAAAGGGGAAAGGGGGCTGTCAGATACGCAGTATGTT.

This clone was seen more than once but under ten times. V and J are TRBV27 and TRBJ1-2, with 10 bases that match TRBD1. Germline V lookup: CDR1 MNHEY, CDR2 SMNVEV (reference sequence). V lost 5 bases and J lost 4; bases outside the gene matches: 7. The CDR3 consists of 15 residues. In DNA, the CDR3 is TGTGCCAGCAGTGCCCGGACAGGGGGGAGCTATGGCTACACCTTC. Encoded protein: CASSARTGGSYGYTF.

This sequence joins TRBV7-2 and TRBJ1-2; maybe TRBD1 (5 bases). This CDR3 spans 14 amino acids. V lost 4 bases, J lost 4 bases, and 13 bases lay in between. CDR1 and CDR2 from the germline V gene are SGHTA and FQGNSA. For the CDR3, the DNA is TGTGCCAGCAGCTCCCTACCGGGGGGCTATGGCTACACCTTC. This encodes CASSSLPGGYGYTF.

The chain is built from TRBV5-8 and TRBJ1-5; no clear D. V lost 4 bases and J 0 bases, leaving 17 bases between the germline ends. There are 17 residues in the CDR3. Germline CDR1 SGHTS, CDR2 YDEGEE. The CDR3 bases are TGTGCCAGCAGCCCCTCGGGATGGGCCCTTAGCAATCAGCCCCAGCATTTT. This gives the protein CASSPSGWALSNQPQHF.

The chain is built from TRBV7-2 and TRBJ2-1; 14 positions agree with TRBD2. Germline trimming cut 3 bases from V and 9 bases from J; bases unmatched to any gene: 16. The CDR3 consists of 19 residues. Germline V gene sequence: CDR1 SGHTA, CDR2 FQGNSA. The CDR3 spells CASSLGTSGGPGFWGEQFF. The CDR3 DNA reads TGTGCCAGCAGCTTGGGGACTAGCGGGGGCCCAGGGTTCTGGGGTGAGCAGTTCTTC. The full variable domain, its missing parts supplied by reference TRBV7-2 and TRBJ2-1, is GAGVSQSPSNKVTEKGKDVELRCDPISGHTALYWYRQSLGQGLEFLIYFQGNSAPDKSGLPSDRFSAERTGGSVSTLTIQRTQQEDSAVYLCASSLGTSGGPGFWGEQFFGPGTRLTVL.

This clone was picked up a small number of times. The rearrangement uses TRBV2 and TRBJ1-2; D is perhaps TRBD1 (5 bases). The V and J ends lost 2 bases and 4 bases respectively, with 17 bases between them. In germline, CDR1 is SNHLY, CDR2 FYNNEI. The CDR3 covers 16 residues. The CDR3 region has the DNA TGTGCCAGCAGTGAATTCGGGGCGGGATCGGCCTATGGCTACACCTTC. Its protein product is CASSEFGAGSAYGYTF.

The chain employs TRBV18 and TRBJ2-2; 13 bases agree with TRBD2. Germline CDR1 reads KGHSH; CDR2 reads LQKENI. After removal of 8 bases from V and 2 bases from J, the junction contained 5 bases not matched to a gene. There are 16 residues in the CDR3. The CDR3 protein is CASRTSGGHNTGELFF. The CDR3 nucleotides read TGTGCCAGCCGGACTAGCGGGGGTCACAACACCGGGGAGCTGTTTTTT.

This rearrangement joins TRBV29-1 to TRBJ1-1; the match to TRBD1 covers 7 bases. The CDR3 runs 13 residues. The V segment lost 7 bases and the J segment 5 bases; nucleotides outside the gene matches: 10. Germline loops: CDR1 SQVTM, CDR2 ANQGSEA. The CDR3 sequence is CSASRDSWTEAFF. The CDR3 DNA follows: TGCAGCGCCTCCCGGGACAGCTGGACTGAAGCTTTCTTT.

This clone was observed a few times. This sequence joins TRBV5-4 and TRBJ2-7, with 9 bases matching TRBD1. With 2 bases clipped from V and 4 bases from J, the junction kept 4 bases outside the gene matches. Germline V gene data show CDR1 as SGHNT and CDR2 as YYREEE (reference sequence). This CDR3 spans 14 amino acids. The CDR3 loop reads CASSLQGARYEQYF. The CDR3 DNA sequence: TGTGCCAGCAGCTTACAGGGGGCGCGGTACGAGCAGTACTTC.

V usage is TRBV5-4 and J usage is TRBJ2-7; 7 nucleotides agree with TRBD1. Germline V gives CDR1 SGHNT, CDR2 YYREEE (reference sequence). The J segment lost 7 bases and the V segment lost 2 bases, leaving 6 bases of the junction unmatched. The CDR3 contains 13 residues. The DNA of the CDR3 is TGTGCCAGCAGCTTCCGGGACAGAGTTGAGCAGTACTTC. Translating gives CASSFRDRVEQYF.